This entry describes one TCR beta chain. The target antigen is unknown. The entry originates in a study of T cells in Graves' hyperthyroidism and ophthalmopathy. At the level of the study: It was at initial diagnosis, before any treatment, that peripheral blood was collected.

PBMCs came from over 8.5 ml fresh peripheral blood. The CDR3 contains 16 residues. CDR1 LNHDA and CDR2 SQIVND come from the germline V gene (reference sequence). V was clipped by 2 bases and J by 5 bases, with 16 bases between them. Amplification of TCR beta CDR3 regions used RNA as the template. HTBI primers were used for first-round RT-PCR of the TCR CDR3. TCRdb reprocessed the multiplex PCR reads via MiXCR and lists one record per CDR3 protein. The table includes some 650,000 distinct CDR3 sequences, around 16% detected once. Broader study findings: The model's output predicted ophthalmopathy at a median of about 6.5 months prior to onset. Blood samples included most of the expanded thyroid clonotypes exceeding 0.001.

V and J are TRBV19 and TRBJ1-5, with a weak D call TRBD1 (5 bases). The specimen was blood. The receptor was isolated from a woman in her thirties or forties with Graves' ophthalmopathy. CDR3 protein: CASSITGLKSDQPQHF. DNA of the CDR3: TGTGCCAGTAGTATAACAGGCCTCAAATCCGATCAGCCCCAGCATTTT.